Listed here are 14 T cell receptor beta chains from one sample, sequenced in a study of T-cell memory formation after mild COVID-19. MiXCR, run by TCRdb on the 5' RACE reads, gives a single entry per CDR3 protein. This table holds around 320,000 distinct CDR3 sequences, roughly an eighth found once. Sequencing was performed on PBMCs or a T cell subset sorted from them (not recorded which). The receptors come from a young man who had mild COVID-19 (a few samples of this study predate the infection). Cell type and time point are not known.

The chain carries TRBV20-1 and TRBJ2-7; TRBD1 agrees at 7 bases. V lost 4 bases to trimming and J lost 3 bases; unmatched junction nucleotides: 6. The CDR3 is 13 amino acids. From germline, CDR1 is DFQATT and CDR2 SNEGSKA (reference sequence). CDR3 amino acids: CSANYRTGYEQYF. The CDR3 DNA reads as TGCAGTGCTAACTACCGGACAGGCTACGAGCAGTACTTC.

This clonotype turned up a few times. V gene TRBV6-2 or TRBV6-3 combines with J gene TRBJ2-7; D is possibly TRBD1 (6 bases). Germline values: CDR1 MNHEY, CDR2 SVGEGT. Trimming removed 6 bases from V and 4 bases from J, with 7 bases in between. This CDR3 has 11 amino acids. CDR3 residues: CASRDSYEQYF. The DNA for the CDR3 is TGTGCCAGCAGGGACAGTTACGAGCAGTACTTC.

In this sample, this clonotype turned up a few times. The V call is TRBV28, the J call TRBJ1-3; D unclear. Germline V CDR1 and CDR2: MDHEN, SYDVKM. CDR3 length equals 14 residues. The V end was cut by 2 bases, the J end by 2 bases, with 7 bases between. The CDR3 DNA sequence: TGTGCCAGCAGTTTAGGGGATGCTGGAAACACCATATATTTT. Its translation: CASSLGDAGNTIYF.

Ten or more counts support this clonotype. This chain joins TRBV7-9 and TRBJ1-5; the D is unclear. The V gene's germline CDR1 is SEHNR and CDR2 FQNEAQ (reference sequence). Trimming shortened V by 5 bases and J by 4 bases, and 6 bases separated the two germline ends. The CDR3 totals 12 residues. CDR3 coding DNA: TGTGCCAGCAGCCCACCGAATCAGCCCCAGCATTTT. This gives the protein CASSPPNQPQHF.

This clonotype showed up just a few times. The rearrangement joins TRBV4-1 to TRBJ2-2; D unresolved. Trimming shortened V by 0 bases and J by 15 bases, and 11 bases separated the two germline ends. This CDR3 contains 12 residues. Germline V lookup: CDR1 MGHRA, CDR2 YSYEKL. This CDR3 is CASSQDQLKVFF. The CDR3 region has the DNA TGCGCCAGCAGCCAAGATCAACTGAAGGTGTTTTTT.

The sample holds a few counts of this clonotype. The V and J genes are TRBV4-1 and TRBJ2-7; 8 bases line up with TRBD2. CDR3 size: 17 residues. The V segment lost 1 base and the J segment 3 bases; nucleotides outside the gene matches: 11. Germline CDR1 reads MGHRA; CDR2 reads YSYEKL. DNA of the CDR3: TGCGCCAGCAGCCAAGCCCCGTTTAGCGGGGTTAGCTACGAGCAGTACGTC. Amino acids: CASSQAPFSGVSYEQYV.

The chain joins TRBV5-6 to TRBJ1-3, with a tentative D call TRBD1 (6 bases). Germline V lookup: CDR1 SGHDT, CDR2 YYEEEE. The CDR3 loop spans 16 amino acids. V was trimmed by 1 base and J by 0 bases, leaving 11 bases between them. In DNA, the CDR3 is TGTGCCAGCAGCTTGTTGGGGGGCTACTCTGGAAACACCATATATTTT. It codes for CASSLLGGYSGNTIYF. Full variable domain (outside the CDR3, taken from reference TRBV5-6 and TRBJ1-3): DAGVTQSPTHLIKTRGQQVTLRCSPKSGHDTVSWYQQALGQGPQFIFQYYEEEERQRGNFPDRFSGHQFPNYSSELNVNALLLGDSALYLCASSLLGGYSGNTIYFGEGSWLTVV.

This clonotype was seen a handful of times. The rearrangement joins TRBV7-2 to TRBJ2-2, with a possible D match to TRBD2 (6 bases). Trimming left V 5 bases short and J 6 bases short, with 13 bases between. The CDR3 totals 14 residues. Germline CDR1 reads SGHTA; CDR2 reads FQGNSA. CDR3 amino acids: CASSPTRSAGELFF. The CDR3 DNA follows: TGTGCCAGCAGCCCGACTAGGTCGGCCGGGGAGCTGTTTTTT.

Many counts were recorded for this clonotype. This sequence joins TRBV7-2 and TRBJ2-1; D not certain. The length of the CDR3 is 13 residues. V was clipped by 0 bases and J by 0 bases, with 0 bases between them. The germline gives CDR1 SGHTA, CDR2 FQGNSA. The CDR3 is CASSLASYNEQFF. As DNA, the CDR3 is TGTGCCAGCAGCTTAGCCTCCTACAATGAGCAGTTCTTC.

The chain carries TRBV5-1 and TRBJ2-7; 9 nucleotides match TRBD1. Losses at the gene ends were 3 bases for V and 4 bases for J; bases not matched to a gene: 8. The germline V gene has CDR1 SGHRS and CDR2 YFSETQ. The CDR3 consists of 15 residues. The CDR3 DNA is TGCGCCAGCAGCTGGGGGGACAGGGCAGCATACGAGCAGTACTTC. Protein product: CASSWGDRAAYEQYF.

This clonotype was observed a handful of times. The genes are TRBV18 and TRBJ1-2, with unresolved D. Trimming pared 3 bases from V and 4 bases from J, leaving 9 bases between. Germline V gene data show CDR1 as KGHSH and CDR2 as LQKENI. The CDR3 spans 13 residues. The CDR3 DNA follows: TGTGCCAGCTCACCGGAGGCGGTCTATGGCTACACCTTC. Its protein is CASSPEAVYGYTF.

This clonotype has more than one count but fewer than ten. The V gene is TRBV28, the J gene TRBJ2-5; TRBD2 matches at 12 bases. V lost 7 bases to trimming and J lost 1 base; unmatched junction nucleotides: 10. Germline V CDR1 and CDR2: MDHEN, SYDVKM. This CDR3 comprises 17 residues. DNA of the CDR3: TGTGCCAGCACTTCTCTAGCGGGGGGGCGTAGCCAAGAGACCCAGTACTTC. Its translation: CASTSLAGGRSQETQYF.

As DNA, the CDR3 is TGCAGCGTTGAGTCGGCCACAGATACGCAGTATTTT. Its translation is CSVESATDTQYF. The chain employs TRBV29-1 and TRBJ2-3; no definite D call. CDR3 length equals 12 residues. Germline V lookup: CDR1 SQVTM, CDR2 ANQGSEA. The ends were cut back, 3 bases at V and 2 bases at J, with 6 bases in the middle.

This clonotype was counted between two and nine times. The CDR3 here is CASSATGLLQETQYF. The DNA for the CDR3 is TGTGCCAGCAGCGCGACGGGACTTCTCCAAGAGACCCAGTACTTC. The chain uses TRBV9 and TRBJ2-5, with D possibly matching TRBD2 (6 bases). Germline V gene sequence: CDR1 SGDLS, CDR2 YYNGEE. The CDR3 loop spans 15 amino acids. V gave up 3 bases and J gave up 1 base, with 13 bases separating them. Combining the CDR3 with reference TRBV9 and TRBJ2-5 gives the whole variable domain DSGVTQTPKHLITATGQRVTLRCSPRSGDLSVYWYQQSLDQGLQFLIQYYNGEERAKGNILERFSAQQFPDLHSELNLSSLELGDSALYFCASSATGLLQETQYFGPGTRLLVL.